This is a list of T cell receptor beta chains from one sample in a study of T cell clones after liver transplantation. Clones were read by immunoSEQ multiplex PCR, and TCRdb kept only the in-frame ones, dropping some. The table records tens of thousands of clones, over 65% of them present only once. Sequenced material: CD4+ T cells from blood, taken at the 22-month timepoint. All receptors come from a human patient who received a liver transplant. Some T cells here may be from the graft donor. Both conserved end residues are part of each CDR3. The D gene is left open where the match is weak. Clone size is given for some rows only: seen once, a few or many times, or a class if the clone is expanded.

>NA|TRBJ1-3|TRBV9|TRBD1
TGTGCCAGCAGCGTAGCCCCAGACAGGGTTGGTAACACCATATATTTT
CASSVAPDRVGNTIYF
>NA|TRBJ2-1|TRBV7-7|NA
TGTGCTAGCAGCTTTCGCGGGACTTTCGATGAGCAGTTCTTC
CASSFRGTFDEQFF
>NA|TRBJ2-5|TRBV12-5|NA
TGTGCTAGTGGTTTGGTTCGTGCCTTGGAGACCCAGTACTTC
CASGLVRALETQYF
>NA|TRBJ1-4|TRBV7-2|NA
TGTGCCAGCAGCTTAGCTGGGGGGGGGAATGAAAAACTGTTTTTT
CASSLAGGGNEKLFF
>NA|TRBJ2-7|TRBV18|TRBD1
TGTGCCAGCTCACCCGGGACAGGGTTAGTCGAGCAGTACTTC
CASSPGTGLVEQYF
>NA|TRBJ1-4|TRBV28|NA
TGTGCCAGCTCAAGAACAGGGTCTAATGAAAAACTGTTTTTT
CASSRTGSNEKLFF
>NA|TRBJ2-2|TRBV5-1|NA
TGCGCCAGCAGCTTAGGGAGAATAGGAAACACCGGGGAGCTGTTTTTT
CASSLGRIGNTGELFF
>few|TRBJ1-1|TRBV7-9|NA
TGTGCCAGCAGCTTCTCCCCCAATCTGAACACTGAAGCTTTCTTT
CASSFSPNLNTEAFF
>NA|TRBJ2-2|TRBV11-2|TRBD2
TGTGCCAGCAGCTTATCCCCACGGGCTAGCGGGACGGGGGAGCTGTTTTTT
CASSLSPRASGTGELFF
>NA|TRBJ2-2|TRBV14|TRBD1
TGTGCCAGCAGCGTACGACAGGGGAACACCGGGGAGCTGTTTTTT
CASSVRQGNTGELFF
>NA|TRBJ2-3|TRBV4-1|NA
TGCGCCAGCAGCCAAGATCCCAGCACAGATACGCAGTATTTT
CASSQDPSTDTQYF
>once|TRBJ2-7|TRBV6-5|NA
TGTGCCAGCAGTTACTACGGGAACTCCTACGAGCAGTACTTC
CASSYYGNSYEQYF
>NA|TRBJ1-4|TRBV19|NA
TGTGCCAGTAGGCACCAAGGAGGAGGGGGTGAAGAAAAACTGTTTTTT
CASRHQGGGGEEKLFF
>NA|TRBJ1-3|TRBV11-2|NA
TGTGCCAGCAGCTTAACGGCCAGTTCTTCTGGAAACACCATATATTTT
CASSLTASSSGNTIYF
>once|TRBJ2-1|TRBV6-5|NA
TGTGCCAGCAGGCCCGGGACCGGGAGTAGTGAGCAGTTCTTC
CASRPGTGSSEQFF
>NA|TRBJ2-3|TRBV5-5|TRBD2
TGTGCCAGCAGCTTGGCCCCGACTAGCGGACTCACAGATACGCAGTATTTT
CASSLAPTSGLTDTQYF
>NA|TRBJ2-7|TRBV27|NA
TGTGCCAGCAGTTTACCCGGGACCGGGAGGCAGTACTTC
CASSLPGTGRQYF
>NA|TRBJ1-1|TRBV5-4|TRBD1
TGTGCCAGCAGCTGGGACAGGTACACTGAAGCTTTCTTT
CASSWDRYTEAFF
>NA|TRBJ2-2|TRBV5-1|NA
TGCGCCAGCAGCTTGACTCCCAACACCGGGGAGCTGTTTTTT
CASSLTPNTGELFF
>NA|TRBJ2-5|TRBV19|TRBD1
TGTGCCAGTAGTTTTACAGGGGAGAAGACCCAGTACTTC
CASSFTGEKTQYF
>NA|TRBJ1-5|TRBV19|TRBD1
TGTGCCAGTAGTATATCAGGGGGCAACAATCAGCCCCAGCATTTT
CASSISGGNNQPQHF
>many|TRBJ2-1|TRBV5-1|NA
TGCGCCAGCAGCTCCCCCTCCCCCAATGAGCAGTTCTTC
CASSSPSPNEQFF
>NA|TRBJ2-2|TRBV4-2|TRBD2
TGTGCCAGCAGCCAAGAGGGGGAAGCGGGGGGCCGGACCGGGGAGCTGTTTTTT
CASSQEGEAGGRTGELFF
>NA|TRBJ2-1|TRBV15|NA
TGTGCCACCAGCAGAGGAGTTAATGAGCAGTTCTTC
CATSRGVNEQFF